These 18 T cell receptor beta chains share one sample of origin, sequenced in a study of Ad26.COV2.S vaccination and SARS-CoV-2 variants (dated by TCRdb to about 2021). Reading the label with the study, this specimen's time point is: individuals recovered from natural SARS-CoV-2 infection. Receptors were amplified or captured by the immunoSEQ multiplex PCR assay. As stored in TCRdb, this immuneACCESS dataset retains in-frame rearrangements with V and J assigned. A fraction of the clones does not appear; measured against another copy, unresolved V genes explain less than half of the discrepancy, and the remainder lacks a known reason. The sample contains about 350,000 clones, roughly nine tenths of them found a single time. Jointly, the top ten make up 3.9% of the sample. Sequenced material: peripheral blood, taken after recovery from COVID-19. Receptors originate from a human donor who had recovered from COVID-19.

The CDR3 loop is CASSVAPIAGETQYF. In nucleotides, the CDR3 is TGTGCCAGCAGCGTAGCTCCTATAGCGGGGGAGACCCAGTACTTC. J is TRBJ2-5 and V is TRBV9; 8 nucleotides agree with TRBD2. The CDR3 is made up of 15 amino acids. The germline V gene has CDR1 SGDLS and CDR2 YYNGEE. V dropped 0 bases and J dropped 5; count of bases not matched to a gene: 6.

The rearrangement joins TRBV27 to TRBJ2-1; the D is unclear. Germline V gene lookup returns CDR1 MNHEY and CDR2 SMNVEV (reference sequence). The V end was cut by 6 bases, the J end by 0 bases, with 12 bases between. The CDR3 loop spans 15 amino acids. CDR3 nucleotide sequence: TGTGCCAGCAGGGTCACCCAGAGCTCCTACAATGAGCAGTTCTTC. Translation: CASRVTQSSYNEQFF.

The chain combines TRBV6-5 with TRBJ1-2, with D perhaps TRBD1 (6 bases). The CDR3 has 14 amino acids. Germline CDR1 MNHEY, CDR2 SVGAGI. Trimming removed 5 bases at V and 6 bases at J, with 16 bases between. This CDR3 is CASSPGQTIDGYTF. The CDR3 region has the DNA TGTGCCAGCAGTCCGGGACAAACAATCGATGGCTACACCTTC.

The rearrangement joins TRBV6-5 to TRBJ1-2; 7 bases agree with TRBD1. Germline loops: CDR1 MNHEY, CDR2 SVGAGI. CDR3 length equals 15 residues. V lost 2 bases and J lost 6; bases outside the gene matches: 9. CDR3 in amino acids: CASSYLEQGRDGYTF. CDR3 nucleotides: TGTGCCAGCAGTTACCTGGAACAGGGGAGGGATGGCTACACCTTC.

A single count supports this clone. In DNA, the CDR3 is TGTGCCAGCAGCTCCAACACAGATACGCAGTATTTT. Translated: CASSSNTDTQYF. The J gene is TRBJ2-3, the V gene TRBV9; D not resolved. V was trimmed by 4 bases and J by 2 bases, leaving 5 bases between them. This CDR3 contains 12 residues. Germline V CDR1 and CDR2: SGDLS, YYNGEE.

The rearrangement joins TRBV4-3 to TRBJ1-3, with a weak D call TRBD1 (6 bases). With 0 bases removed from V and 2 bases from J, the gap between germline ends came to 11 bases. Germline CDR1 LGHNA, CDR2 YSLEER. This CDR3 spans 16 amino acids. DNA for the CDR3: TGCGCCAGCAGCCAAGATTCACAGGGAGCTGGAAACACCATATATTTT. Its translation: CASSQDSQGAGNTIYF.

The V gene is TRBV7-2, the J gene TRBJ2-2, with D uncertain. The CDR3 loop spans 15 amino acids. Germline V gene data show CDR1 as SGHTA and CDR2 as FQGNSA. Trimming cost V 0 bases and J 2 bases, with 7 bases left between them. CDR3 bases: TGTGCCAGCAGCTTAGCGGGCGGAAACACCGGGGAGCTGTTTTTT. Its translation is CASSLAGGNTGELFF.

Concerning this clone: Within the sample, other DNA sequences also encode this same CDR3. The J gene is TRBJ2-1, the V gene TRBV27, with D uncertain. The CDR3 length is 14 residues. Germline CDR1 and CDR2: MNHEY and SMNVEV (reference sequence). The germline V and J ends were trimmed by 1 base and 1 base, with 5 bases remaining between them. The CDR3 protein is CASSLWGSYNEQFF. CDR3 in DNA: TGTGCCAGCAGTTTATGGGGTTCCTACAATGAGCAGTTCTTC.

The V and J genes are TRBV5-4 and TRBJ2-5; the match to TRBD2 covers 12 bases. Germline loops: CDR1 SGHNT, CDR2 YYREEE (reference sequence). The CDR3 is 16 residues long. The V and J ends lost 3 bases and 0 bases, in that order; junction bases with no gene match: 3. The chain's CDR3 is CASSSGTSGYQETQYF. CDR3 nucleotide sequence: TGTGCCAGCAGCTCCGGGACTAGCGGGTACCAAGAGACCCAGTACTTC. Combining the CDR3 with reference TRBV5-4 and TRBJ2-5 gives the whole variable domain ETGVTQSPTHLIKTRGQQVTLRCSSQSGHNTVSWYQQALGQGPQFIFQYYREEENGRGNFPPRFSGLQFPNYSSELNVNALELDDSALYLCASSSGTSGYQETQYFGPGTRLLVL.

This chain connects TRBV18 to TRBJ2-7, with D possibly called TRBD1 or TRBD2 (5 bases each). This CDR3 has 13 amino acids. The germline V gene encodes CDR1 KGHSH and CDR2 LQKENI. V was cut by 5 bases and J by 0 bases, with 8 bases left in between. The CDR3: CASSGTDSYEQYF. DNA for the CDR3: TGTGCCAGCTCAGGGACGGACTCCTACGAGCAGTACTTC.

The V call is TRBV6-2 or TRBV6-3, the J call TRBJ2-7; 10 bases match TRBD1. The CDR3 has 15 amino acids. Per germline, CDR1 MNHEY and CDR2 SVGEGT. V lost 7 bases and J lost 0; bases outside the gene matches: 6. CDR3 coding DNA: TGTGCCAGCACCCCCGGGACAGGGGCCTCCTACGAGCAGTACTTC. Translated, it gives CASTPGTGASYEQYF.

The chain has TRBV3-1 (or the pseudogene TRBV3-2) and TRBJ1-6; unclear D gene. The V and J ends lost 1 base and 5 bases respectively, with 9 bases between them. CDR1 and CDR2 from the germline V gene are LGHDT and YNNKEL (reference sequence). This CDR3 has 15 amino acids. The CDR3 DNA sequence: TGTGCCAGCAGCCAAGCCGGGCCCGATAATTCACCCCTCCACTTT. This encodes CASSQAGPDNSPLHF.

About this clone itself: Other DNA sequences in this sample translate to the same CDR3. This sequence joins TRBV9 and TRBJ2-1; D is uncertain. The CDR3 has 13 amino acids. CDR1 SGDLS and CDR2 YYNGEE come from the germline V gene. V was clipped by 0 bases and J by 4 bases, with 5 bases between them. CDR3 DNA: TGTGCCAGCAGCGTAGGGTCTTACAATGAGCAGTTCTTC. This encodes CASSVGSYNEQFF. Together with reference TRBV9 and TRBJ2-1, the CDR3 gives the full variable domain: DSGVTQTPKHLITATGQRVTLRCSPRSGDLSVYWYQQSLDQGLQFLIQYYNGEERAKGNILERFSAQQFPDLHSELNLSSLELGDSALYFCASSVGSYNEQFFGPGTRLTVL.

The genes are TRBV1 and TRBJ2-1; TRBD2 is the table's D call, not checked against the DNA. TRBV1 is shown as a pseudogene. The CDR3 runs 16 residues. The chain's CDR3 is CTSRRGGESSYNEQFF. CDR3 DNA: TGCACCAGCAGGCGTGGGGGGGAAAGCTCCTACAATGAGCAGTTCTTC.

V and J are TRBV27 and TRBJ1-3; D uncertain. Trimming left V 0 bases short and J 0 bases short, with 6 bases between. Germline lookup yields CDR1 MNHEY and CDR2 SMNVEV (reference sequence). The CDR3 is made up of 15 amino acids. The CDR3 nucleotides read TGTGCCAGCAGTTTATCGTGGACCTCTGGAAACACCATATATTTT. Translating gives CASSLSWTSGNTIYF.

This CDR3 is CASRPDRWDGYTF. In nucleotides, the CDR3 is TGTGCCAGCAGACCGGACAGGTGGGATGGCTACACCTTC. The chain joins TRBV7-9 to TRBJ1-2; 7 bases are a match to TRBD1. This CDR3 is 13 amino acids long. The germline gives CDR1 SEHNR, CDR2 FQNEAQ (reference sequence). The V gene end was trimmed by 6 bases and the J gene end by 6 bases; junction bases not matched to a gene: 7.

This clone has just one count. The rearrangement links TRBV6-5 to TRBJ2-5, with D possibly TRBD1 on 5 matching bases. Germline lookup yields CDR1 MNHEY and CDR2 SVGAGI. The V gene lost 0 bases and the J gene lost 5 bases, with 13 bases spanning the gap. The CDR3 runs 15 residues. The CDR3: CASSYSLGAAETQYF. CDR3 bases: TGTGCCAGCAGTTACTCGTTAGGGGCAGCGGAGACCCAGTACTTC.

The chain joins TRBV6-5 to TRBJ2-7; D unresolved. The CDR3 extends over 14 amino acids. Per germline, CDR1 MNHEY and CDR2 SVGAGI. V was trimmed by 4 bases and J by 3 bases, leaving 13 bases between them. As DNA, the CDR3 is TGTGCCAGCAGTTCCAGCCGGCTCCGCTACGAGCAGTACTTC. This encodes CASSSSRLRYEQYF.